The T cell receptor beta chain described here comes from a study of neurological immune-mediated disorders. This clonotype was observed at least ten times. Time point here: longitudinal time-point 3. Germline-derived CDR1 and CDR2 are SGHVS and FQNEAQ. This CDR3 is 15 amino acids long. V was clipped by 2 bases and J by 3 bases, with 14 bases between them. MiXCR, applied by TCRdb to the 5' RACE reads, yields one record per CDR3 protein. Here the sample spans fewer than 85,000 distinct CDR3 sequences, under 4.5% being singletons. Sequencing was carried out using PBMCs. This clonotype was sampled from a woman aged 60 to 75 with multiple sclerosis. The chain is built from TRBV7-8 and TRBJ2-7; perhaps D is TRBD1 or TRBD2 (5 bases each). DNA of the CDR3: TGTGCCAGCAGCTTATCTAAGAGGGGTATCTACGAGCAGTACTTC. Protein product: CASSLSKRGIYEQYF.